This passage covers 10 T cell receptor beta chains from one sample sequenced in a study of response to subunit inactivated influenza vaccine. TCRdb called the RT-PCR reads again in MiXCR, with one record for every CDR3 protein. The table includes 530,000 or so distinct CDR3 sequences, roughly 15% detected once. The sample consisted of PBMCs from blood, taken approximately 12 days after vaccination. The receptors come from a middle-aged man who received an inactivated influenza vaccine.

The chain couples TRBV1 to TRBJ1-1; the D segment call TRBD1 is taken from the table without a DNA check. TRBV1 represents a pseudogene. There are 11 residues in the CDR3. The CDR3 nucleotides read TGCACCAGCAGCTCGGGGCTTGAAGCTTTCTTT. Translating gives CTSSSGLEAFF.

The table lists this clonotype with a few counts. CDR3 coding DNA: TGTGCCAGCAGTGACCTATGGGATTCACCCCTCCACTTT. Translating it yields CASSDLWDSPLHF. The chain couples TRBV6-1 to TRBJ1-6; the D is unclear. From germline, CDR1 is MNHNS and CDR2 SASEGT. This CDR3 has 13 amino acids. Trimming left V 3 bases short and J 8 bases short, with 8 bases between.

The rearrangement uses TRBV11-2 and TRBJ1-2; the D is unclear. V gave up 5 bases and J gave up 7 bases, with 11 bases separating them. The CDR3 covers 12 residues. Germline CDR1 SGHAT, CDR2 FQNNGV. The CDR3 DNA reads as TGTGCCAGCAGCCCGACGGCCGGTGGCTACACCTTC. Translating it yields CASSPTAGGYTF.

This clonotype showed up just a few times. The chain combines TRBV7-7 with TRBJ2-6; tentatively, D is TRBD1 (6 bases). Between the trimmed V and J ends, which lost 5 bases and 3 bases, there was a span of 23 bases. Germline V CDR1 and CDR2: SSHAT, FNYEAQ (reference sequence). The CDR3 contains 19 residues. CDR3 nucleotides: TGTGCCAGCAGCCCCGGTTGGGGATTCAGGGGTGGTGGGGCCAACGTCCTGACTTTC. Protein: CASSPGWGFRGGGANVLTF.

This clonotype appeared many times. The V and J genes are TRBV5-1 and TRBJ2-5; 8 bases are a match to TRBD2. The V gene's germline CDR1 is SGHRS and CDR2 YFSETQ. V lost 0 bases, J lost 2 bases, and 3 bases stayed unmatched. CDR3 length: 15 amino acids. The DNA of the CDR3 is TGCGCCAGCAGCTTGGGCGGGGGGTCTCAAGAGACCCAGTACTTC. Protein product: CASSLGGGSQETQYF.

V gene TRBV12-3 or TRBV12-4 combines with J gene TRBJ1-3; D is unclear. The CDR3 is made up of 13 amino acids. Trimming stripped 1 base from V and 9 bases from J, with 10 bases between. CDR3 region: CASSLEGAVTIYF. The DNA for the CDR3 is TGTGCCAGCAGTTTAGAGGGAGCTGTCACCATATATTTT.

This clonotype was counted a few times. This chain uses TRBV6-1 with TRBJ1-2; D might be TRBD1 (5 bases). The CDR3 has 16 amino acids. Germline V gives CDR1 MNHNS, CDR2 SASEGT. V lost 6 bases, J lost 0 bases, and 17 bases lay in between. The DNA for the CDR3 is TGTGCCAGCAGCCTTCGACAGCAACCCTCTAACTATGGCTACACCTTC. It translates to CASSLRQQPSNYGYTF.

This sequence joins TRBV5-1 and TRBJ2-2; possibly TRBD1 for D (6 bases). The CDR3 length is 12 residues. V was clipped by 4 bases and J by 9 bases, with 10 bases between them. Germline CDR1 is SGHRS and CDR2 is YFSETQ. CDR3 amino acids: CASSAGVRELFF. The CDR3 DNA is TGCGCCAGCAGCGCAGGGGTCCGGGAGCTGTTTTTT.

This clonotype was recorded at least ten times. CDR3 region: CASSSELAGGRNTQYF. The CDR3 DNA follows: TGTGCCAGCAGTTCCGAACTAGCGGGAGGGCGGAATACGCAGTATTTT. This chain joins TRBV28 and TRBJ2-3, with 13 bases aligning to TRBD2. The CDR3 sequence is 16 residues long. Germline-derived CDR1 and CDR2 are MDHEN and SYDVKM. Unmatched junction bases numbered 8, after V lost 4 bases and J lost 7 bases.

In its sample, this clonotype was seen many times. In DNA form, the CDR3 reads TGTGCCAGCATAGACAGGTTGGGAGAGACCCAGTACTTC. This sequence encodes CASIDRLGETQYF. The chain carries TRBV12-3 or TRBV12-4 and TRBJ2-5, with D maybe TRBD1 (6 bases). There are 13 residues in the CDR3. The V and J ends lost 7 bases and 4 bases respectively, with 13 bases between them.